The clone carrying this TCR beta chain was counted between two and nine times. Its antigen remains unidentified. CDR1 is DFQATT, CDR2 SNEGSKA, per germline (reference sequence). The CDR3 length is 13 residues. V was cut by 6 bases and J by 5 bases, with 17 bases left in between. These data originate in a study of T-cell memory formation after mild COVID-19. Study-level results: Shrinking CD4+ clones resided mostly in CM and EM, and CD8+ ones in EMRA.

TCRdb ran MiXCR on the 5' RACE reads and lists one entry per CDR3 protein. The table records about 130,000 distinct CDR3 sequences, less than 6.5% of them present only once. The specimen sequenced was PBMCs or a T cell subset sorted from them (not recorded which). This receptor was identified in an adult woman who had mild COVID-19 (a few samples of this study predate the infection). Cell type and time point are not known. This chain links TRBV20-1 with TRBJ2-7; D possibly uses TRBD1 or TRBD2 (5 bases each). CDR3 residues: CSATDRLPDEQYF. The CDR3 DNA sequence: TGCAGTGCCACCGACAGACTACCTGACGAGCAGTACTTC.